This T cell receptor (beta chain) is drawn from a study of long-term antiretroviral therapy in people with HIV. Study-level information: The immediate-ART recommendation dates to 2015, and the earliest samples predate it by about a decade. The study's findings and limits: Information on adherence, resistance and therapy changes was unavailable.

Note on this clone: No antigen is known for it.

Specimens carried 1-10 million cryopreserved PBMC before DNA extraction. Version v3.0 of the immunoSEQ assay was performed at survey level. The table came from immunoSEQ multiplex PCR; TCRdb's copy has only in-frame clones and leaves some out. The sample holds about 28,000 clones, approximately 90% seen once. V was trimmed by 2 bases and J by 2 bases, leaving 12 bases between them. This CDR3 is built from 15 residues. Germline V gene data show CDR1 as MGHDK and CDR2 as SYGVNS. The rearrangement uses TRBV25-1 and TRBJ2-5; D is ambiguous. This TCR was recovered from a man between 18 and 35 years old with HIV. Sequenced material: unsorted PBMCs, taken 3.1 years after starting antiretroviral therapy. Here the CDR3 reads CASSEALDIQETQYF. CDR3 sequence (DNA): TGTGCCAGCAGTGAAGCCCTAGACATTCAAGAGACCCAGTACTTC.